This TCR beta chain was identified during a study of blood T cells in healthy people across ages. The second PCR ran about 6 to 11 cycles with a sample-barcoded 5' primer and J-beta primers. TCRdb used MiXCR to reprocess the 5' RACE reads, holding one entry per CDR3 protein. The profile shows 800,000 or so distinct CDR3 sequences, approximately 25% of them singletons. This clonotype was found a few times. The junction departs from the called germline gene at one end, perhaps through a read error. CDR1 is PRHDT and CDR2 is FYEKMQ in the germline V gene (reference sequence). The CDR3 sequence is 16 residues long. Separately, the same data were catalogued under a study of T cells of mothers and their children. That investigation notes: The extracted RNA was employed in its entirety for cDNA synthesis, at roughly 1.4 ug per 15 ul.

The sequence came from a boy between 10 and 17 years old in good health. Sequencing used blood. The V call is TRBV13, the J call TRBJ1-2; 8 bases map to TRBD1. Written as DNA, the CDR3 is TGTGCCAGCAGCGTAGGAGGACAGGGAACTAACTATGGCTACACCTTC. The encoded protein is CASSVGGQGTNYGYTF.